The rows below give T cell receptor beta chains drawn from one sample of a study of blood T cell repertoires in COVID-19. Data came from immunoSEQ multiplex PCR; TCRdb stores just in-frame clones and leaves some out. The table includes roughly 250,000 clones, around 90% detected once. The sample comprised peripheral blood. The receptors come from a man aged 60-69 years who had recovered from COVID-19. Each CDR3 is given with its conserved first and last residue.

>TRBV18|TRBJ1-1
CASSRSPLQGETEAFF
>TRBV10-1|TRBJ2-2
CASSTDRATGELFF
>TRBV11-2|TRBJ2-3
CASTPAPSGDADTQYF
>TRBV5-1|TRBJ2-5
CASSMGEGWLETQYF
>TRBV11-2|TRBJ2-5
CASSLGRLGGGTETQYF
>TRBV12-5|TRBJ2-7
CASGLFGYEQYF
>TRBV5-4|TRBJ2-2
CASTVLSGELFF
>TRBV2|TRBJ1-6
CARRRTGGNSPLHF
>TRBV10-3|TRBJ2-3
CAIAGGTTDTQYF
>TRBV11-2|TRBJ1-4
CASSLAGNELFF
>TRBV18|TRBJ1-4
CASREQGAAEKLFF
>TRBV6-5|TRBJ2-3
CASTYYGGAPDTQYF
>TRBV10-3|TRBJ2-1
CAISEGTAKVNEQFF
>TRBV7-6|TRBJ2-1
CASSPYRENSNNEQFF
>TRBV24-1|TRBJ2-7
CATSDSLPTGLYEQYF
>TRBV9|TRBJ1-2
CASIQIRGAHYGYTF
>TRBV7-8|TRBJ1-5
CASSPFGQGAWETQHF
>TRBV18|TRBJ2-1
CASSRTDNEQFF
>TRBV11-2|TRBJ2-5
CASSSQGGLGNQETQYF
>TRBV10-2|TRBJ2-5
CASSTAGGRETQYF
>TRBV19|TRBJ1-6
CASSETGWRNSGDSPLHF
>TRBV5-6|TRBJ1-5
CASSSYRGLNQPQHF
>TRBV5-1|TRBJ2-2
CASRAGTGELFF
>TRBV4-1|TRBJ2-3
CASSQDALRTSGRTDTQYF
>TRBV19|TRBJ2-4
CARNLGAKTFRNIQYF
>TRBV6-5|TRBJ2-7
CASRGQTYEQYF
>TRBV29-1|TRBJ1-2
CSVERGYTGDYGYTF
>TRBV5-1|TRBJ2-3
CASSPTSGGIMTDTQYF
>TRBV18|TRBJ2-1
CASSPISGGDNEQFF
>TRBV7-8|TRBJ1-6
CASSLQPTDNSPLHF
>TRBV18|TRBJ2-1
CASSPFRAGDEQFF
>TRBV2|TRBJ1-2
CATAVGQGFYGYTF
>TRBV11-3|TRBJ1-6
CASSLGSSANSPLHF
>TRBV5-5|TRBJ1-1
CASSLDLRTEAFF
>TRBV30|TRBJ1-4
CAWSYEEKLFF
>TRBV5-6|TRBJ2-4
CASSWGELGAGNIQYF
>TRBV30|TRBJ1-1
CAWSQQANTEAFF
>TRBV29-1|TRBJ1-2
CSVDGEPAANYGYTF
>TRBV5-1|TRBJ2-3
CASSPRTGGTDTQYF
>TRBV30|TRBJ1-1
CAWSVFRGLNTEAFF
>TRBV5-1|TRBJ1-2
CASSLAWQGNYGYTF
>TRBV12-1|TRBJ2-5
CASSFAFAGSIQETQYF
>TRBV3-1/TRBV3-2|TRBJ1-5
CASSQVPSDQPQHF
>TRBV5-6|TRBJ1-4
CASSSPGQGEVANEKLFF
>TRBV19|TRBJ2-1
CASNSRDYNEQFF
>TRBV5-1|TRBJ1-2
CASSLDWRSGYTF
>TRBV19|TRBJ2-7
CASSSRTASYEQYF
>TRBV27|TRBJ1-5
CASSFPRRGPLLGPQHF
>TRBV18|TRBJ2-3
CASSLGLAGITDTQYF
>TRBV14|TRBJ1-5
CASSQGWQDNSNQPQHF
>TRBV4-1|TRBJ2-1
CASSRLAENNEQFF
>TRBV24-1|TRBJ2-5
CATSTSGGLETQYF
>TRBV7-8|TRBJ2-3
CASSLWAEDTQYF
>TRBV4-1|TRBJ1-1
CASSQTDRDTEAFF